The 27 T cell receptor beta chains listed next were all sequenced from one sample in a study of identical twins. MiXCR, run by TCRdb on the 5' RACE reads, gives a single entry per CDR3 protein. The table lists approximately 620,000 distinct CDR3 sequences, about 9.4% of them singletons. Separately, the same data were catalogued under a study of yellow fever vaccine responses in identical twins.

Sequenced: PBMCs. The receptor set was obtained from a young woman in good health.

The rearrangement links TRBV20-1 to TRBJ2-5, with TRBD2 as a possible D gene (6 bases). V was pared by 1 base and J by 5 bases, with 14 bases between. Germline lookup yields CDR1 DFQATT and CDR2 SNEGSKA (reference sequence). The length of the CDR3 is 14 residues. CDR3: CSARASTSIETQYF. Here the CDR3 DNA reads TGCAGTGCTAGAGCTTCGACTAGTATTGAGACCCAGTACTTC.

The V call is TRBV10-3, the J call TRBJ1-4; 8 bases match TRBD1. Germline V CDR1 and CDR2: ENHRY, SYGVKD. Trimming cost V 3 bases and J 7 bases; bases outside gene matches: 4. The CDR3 loop spans 14 amino acids. CDR3 DNA: TGTGCCATCAGTGACAGGGGGCTGGCTGAAAAACTGTTTTTT. Translation gives CAISDRGLAEKLFF.

The CDR3 bases are TGTGCCAGCAGTTACTCCCAGGGGTGGGACTACGAGCAGTACTTC. Translating gives CASSYSQGWDYEQYF. J is TRBJ2-7 and V is TRBV6-2 or TRBV6-3, with D maybe TRBD1 (6 bases). CDR3 length: 15 amino acids. Trimming removed 0 bases at V and 3 bases at J, with 12 bases between. Germline values: CDR1 MNHEY, CDR2 SVGEGT.

This clonotype was detected ten times or more. The chain couples TRBV12-3 or TRBV12-4 to TRBJ1-2, with D unclear. This CDR3 region has 12 residues. The ends were cut back, 2 bases at V and 13 bases at J, with 14 bases in the middle. The CDR3 loop reads CASSLNGPFSTF. Written as DNA, the CDR3 is TGTGCCAGCAGTTTAAACGGGCCTTTCTCCACCTTC.

There are a few counts of this clonotype. The rearrangement uses TRBV9 and TRBJ1-3; D perhaps matches TRBD1 (5 bases). With 4 bases removed from V and 3 bases from J, the gap between germline ends came to 17 bases. CDR1 is SGDLS and CDR2 is YYNGEE in the germline V gene. The CDR3 spans 16 residues. The CDR3 sequence: CASSPPAGASGNTIYF. In DNA form, the CDR3 reads TGTGCCAGCAGCCCCCCCGCCGGGGCAAGTGGAAACACCATATATTTT.

The V and J genes are TRBV7-9 and TRBJ2-5; TRBD1 is a possible D gene (6 bases). Trimming pared 4 bases from V and 1 base from J, leaving 16 bases between. The germline CDR1 and CDR2 sequences are SEHNR and FQNEAQ (reference sequence). This CDR3 contains 16 residues. The CDR3 DNA reads as TGTGCCAGCAGCTCGCGCCCCAGGGGTCCCCAAGAGACCCAGTACTTC. This codes for CASSSRPRGPQETQYF. Looking up the rest from reference TRBV7-9 and TRBJ2-5 gives the full variable domain: DTGVSQNPRHKITKRGQNVTFRCDPISEHNRLYWYRQTLGQGPEFLTYFQNEAQLEKSRLLSDRFSAERPKGSFSTLEIQRTEQGDSAMYLCASSSRPRGPQETQYFGPGTRLLVL.

This clonotype was seen more than once but under ten times. The chain has TRBV20-1 and TRBJ2-7; 12 positions agree with TRBD2. Germline V gene lookup returns CDR1 DFQATT and CDR2 SNEGSKA (reference sequence). The CDR3 is 13 amino acids. CDR3 sequence reads: CSATTSGGYEQYF. In DNA form, the CDR3 reads TGCAGCGCGACGACTAGCGGGGGATACGAGCAGTACTTC.

The V gene is TRBV20-1, the J gene TRBJ2-3; D unclear. This CDR3 region has 11 residues. Germline V lookup: CDR1 DFQATT, CDR2 SNEGSKA (reference sequence). Trimming left V 6 bases short and J 5 bases short, with 9 bases between. The CDR3 region has the DNA TGCAGTGCCCAATTCAGAGATACGCAGTATTTT. As protein: CSAQFRDTQYF.

The V call is TRBV4-1, the J call TRBJ2-1; D ambiguous. The germline CDR1 and CDR2 sequences are MGHRA and YSYEKL. The CDR3 covers 15 residues. Trimming cost V 0 bases and J 10 bases, with 16 bases left between them. The CDR3 coding sequence is TGCGCCAGCAGCCAAGATTCGGGCAGTTTGGGCGAGCAGTTCTTC. It specifies CASSQDSGSLGEQFF.

The rearrangement joins TRBV7-8 to TRBJ2-1; the match to TRBD2 covers 11 bases. The length of the CDR3 is 18 residues. CDR1 and CDR2 (germline): SGHVS, FQNEAQ. The trim removed 2 bases at V and 6 bases at J, leaving 12 bases unmatched. CDR3 bases: TGTGCCAGCAGCTTAAACAGGCTAGCGGGAGGAAGGGCCAATGAGCAGTTCTTC. This codes for CASSLNRLAGGRANEQFF.

The rearrangement links TRBV29-1 to TRBJ2-1; the match to TRBD2 covers 8 bases. Germline CDR1 reads SQVTM; CDR2 reads ANQGSEA. Trimming cost V 7 bases and J 3 bases; bases outside gene matches: 14. This CDR3 has 16 amino acids. The CDR3 spells CSAFRTGGLNYNEQFF. CDR3 nucleotide sequence: TGCAGCGCTTTTAGAACGGGGGGGTTAAACTACAATGAGCAGTTCTTC.

This clonotype was found a few times. The chain recombines TRBV20-1 with TRBJ2-7; D is unclear. This CDR3 spans 13 amino acids. Germline values: CDR1 DFQATT, CDR2 SNEGSKA (reference sequence). Trimming left V 6 bases short and J 0 bases short, with 12 bases between. The CDR3 bases are TGCAGTGCCCCGGCACGGGTCTCCTACGAGCAGTACTTC. This gives the protein CSAPARVSYEQYF.

This clonotype has at least ten counts. The chain joins TRBV11-2 to TRBJ1-2; D not certain. Germline CDR1 and CDR2: SGHAT and FQNNGV. Deletions cut 3 bases from V and 0 bases from J, with 11 bases between. This CDR3 region has 15 residues. DNA for the CDR3: TGTGCCAGCAGCTTGTTGCCAGCTTCTAACTATGGCTACACCTTC. It specifies CASSLLPASNYGYTF.

The sample holds many counts of this clonotype. The chain joins TRBV7-2 to TRBJ1-3; D is undetermined. Germline V CDR1 and CDR2: SGHTA, FQGNSA. This CDR3 is 12 amino acids long. Trimming removed 2 bases at V and 3 bases at J, with 2 bases between. For the CDR3, the DNA is TGTGCCAGCAGCTTACTTGGAAACACCATATATTTT. It translates to CASSLLGNTIYF.

V usage is TRBV6-1 and J usage is TRBJ2-2; 7 bases are a match to TRBD2. Germline CDR1 reads MNHNS; CDR2 reads SASEGT. The ends lost 3 bases at V and 9 bases at J; junction bases unmatched: 13. The CDR3 has 16 amino acids. DNA of the CDR3: TGTGCCAGCAGTGACCGGACTAGACGGGGCCTGAGGGAGCTGTTTTTT. Protein: CASSDRTRRGLRELFF.

Only a few counts were recorded for this clonotype. V and J are TRBV5-1 and TRBJ2-5, with D possibly being TRBD1 (7 bases). Germline V gene lookup returns CDR1 SGHRS and CDR2 YFSETQ. The CDR3 is 15 residues long. With 4 bases removed from V and 1 base from J, the gap between germline ends came to 14 bases. CDR3 bases: TGCGCCAGCAGCGATAGACAGGGAGGCCAAGAGACCCAGTACTTC. The encoded protein is CASSDRQGGQETQYF.

This clonotype has only a few counts. This chain links TRBV6-1 with TRBJ2-7, with 7 bases that match TRBD1. The ends lost 0 bases at V and 4 bases at J; junction bases unmatched: 6. Germline V gene data show CDR1 as MNHNS and CDR2 as SASEGT. The CDR3 contains 15 residues. The DNA of the CDR3 is TGTGCCAGCAGTGAAGCGGGGACAGTAAGATACGAGCAGTACTTC. Translated: CASSEAGTVRYEQYF.

This clonotype was seen ten or more times. This sequence joins TRBV4-2 and TRBJ2-5; D remains ambiguous. V lost 0 bases, J lost 1 base, and 6 bases lay in between. Germline V gives CDR1 LGHNA, CDR2 YNFKEQ. CDR3 size: 14 residues. CDR3 amino acids: CASSQEKLQETQYF. CDR3 DNA: TGTGCCAGCAGCCAAGAAAAACTCCAAGAGACCCAGTACTTC.

The chain carries TRBV5-6 and TRBJ2-6; unclear D gene. This CDR3 contains 17 residues. Trimming stripped 3 bases from V and 4 bases from J, with 17 bases between. Looked up from germline, CDR1 is SGHDT and CDR2 is YYEEEE. The CDR3 reads CASSSRGIRVGANVLTF. The CDR3 DNA is TGTGCCAGCAGCTCCCGAGGTATACGGGTCGGGGCCAACGTCCTGACTTTC.

The sample holds a few counts of this clonotype. V and J are TRBV20-1 and TRBJ2-1, with TRBD2 matching over 10 bases. Losses at the gene ends were 1 base for V and 2 bases for J; bases not matched to a gene: 11. CDR1 DFQATT and CDR2 SNEGSKA come from the germline V gene (reference sequence). This CDR3 is 18 amino acids long. This CDR3 is CSARGTSGGALPYNEQFF. DNA for the CDR3: TGCAGTGCTAGAGGAACCAGCGGGGGGGCATTGCCCTACAATGAGCAGTTCTTC.

This clonotype was seen more than once but under ten times. This chain joins TRBV20-1 and TRBJ2-5, with D tentatively TRBD2 (6 bases). CDR1 DFQATT and CDR2 SNEGSKA come from the germline V gene (reference sequence). Trimming removed 1 base from V and 4 bases from J, with 16 bases in between. The CDR3 extends over 15 amino acids. The CDR3 sequence: CSARAGTGNGETQYF. The CDR3 coding sequence is TGCAGTGCTAGAGCCGGGACTGGGAATGGAGAGACCCAGTACTTC.

The rearrangement uses TRBV11-2 and TRBJ2-1, with 8 bases aligning to TRBD1. CDR3 length: 17 residues. Trimming removed 3 bases from V and 8 bases from J; junction bases left unmatched: 15. Germline V gene lookup returns CDR1 SGHAT and CDR2 FQNNGV. The DNA of the CDR3 is TGTGCCAGCAGCTTTTTTCCGGACAGGGCCAGAGGCGATGAGCAGTTCTTC. Protein product: CASSFFPDRARGDEQFF.

This clonotype was observed a few times. The gene calls are TRBV7-9 and TRBJ2-7; maybe TRBD1 (5 bases). The CDR3 totals 17 residues. Trimming removed 0 bases from V and 3 bases from J, with 18 bases in between. The germline V gene has CDR1 SEHNR and CDR2 FQNEAQ (reference sequence). The CDR3 sequence: CASSLAPPGIFNYEQYF. As DNA, the CDR3 is TGTGCCAGCAGCTTAGCCCCTCCAGGGATCTTCAACTACGAGCAGTACTTC.

The J gene is TRBJ2-7, the V gene TRBV20-1, with no clear D. Germline V gene data show CDR1 as DFQATT and CDR2 as SNEGSKA (reference sequence). This CDR3 spans 17 amino acids. The V and J ends lost 0 bases and 2 bases respectively, with 20 bases between them. CDR3 sequence: CSARDLVAQNAPYEQYF. In DNA, the CDR3 is TGCAGTGCTAGAGATTTAGTTGCACAAAATGCCCCCTACGAGCAGTACTTC.

This clonotype has just a few counts. The V call is TRBV20-1, the J call TRBJ2-1; tentatively, D is TRBD2 (6 bases). The ends were cut back, 3 bases at V and 2 bases at J, with 14 bases in the middle. This CDR3 comprises 15 residues. The germline V gene encodes CDR1 DFQATT and CDR2 SNEGSKA (reference sequence). CDR3 amino acids: CSARMPTSPYNEQFF. In nucleotides, the CDR3 is TGCAGTGCTAGGATGCCGACTAGTCCCTACAATGAGCAGTTCTTC.

This clonotype has just a few counts. This chain connects TRBV13 to TRBJ2-7, with unresolved D. The germline V gene has CDR1 PRHDT and CDR2 FYEKMQ (reference sequence). Trimming took off 0 bases at V and 4 bases at J, with 10 bases between the two ends. The CDR3 totals 14 residues. CDR3 in amino acids: CASSLGRAEYEQYF. In DNA form, the CDR3 reads TGTGCCAGCAGCTTAGGCCGGGCGGAGTACGAGCAGTACTTC.

This clonotype was counted a few times. The CDR3 region has the DNA TGTGCCAGCAGCACCCGGGACAGGGTCTTAGGGCAGTACTTC. Protein product: CASSTRDRVLGQYF. The chain couples TRBV5-5 to TRBJ2-7; 9 positions agree with TRBD1. This CDR3 contains 14 residues. V gave up 4 bases and J gave up 9 bases; unmatched junction bases: 11. Germline V gene data show CDR1 as SGHKS and CDR2 as YYEKEE (reference sequence).